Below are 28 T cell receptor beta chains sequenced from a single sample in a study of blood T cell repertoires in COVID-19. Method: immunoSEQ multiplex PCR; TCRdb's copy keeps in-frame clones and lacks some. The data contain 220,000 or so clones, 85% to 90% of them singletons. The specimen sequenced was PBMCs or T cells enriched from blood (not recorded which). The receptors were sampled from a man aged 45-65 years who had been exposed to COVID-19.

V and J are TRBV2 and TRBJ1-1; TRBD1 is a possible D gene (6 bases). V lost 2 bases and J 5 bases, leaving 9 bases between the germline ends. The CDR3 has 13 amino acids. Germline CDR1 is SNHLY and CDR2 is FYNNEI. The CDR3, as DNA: TGTGCCAGCAGTGAAAATCAGGGGACTGAAGCTTTCTTT. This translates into CASSENQGTEAFF.

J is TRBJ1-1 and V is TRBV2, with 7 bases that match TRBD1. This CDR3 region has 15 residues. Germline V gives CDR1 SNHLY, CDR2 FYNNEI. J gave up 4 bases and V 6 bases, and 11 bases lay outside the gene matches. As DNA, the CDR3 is TGTGCCAGCAGCCGTCGGACAGGATGGAGCACTGAAGCTTTCTTT. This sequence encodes CASSRRTGWSTEAFF.

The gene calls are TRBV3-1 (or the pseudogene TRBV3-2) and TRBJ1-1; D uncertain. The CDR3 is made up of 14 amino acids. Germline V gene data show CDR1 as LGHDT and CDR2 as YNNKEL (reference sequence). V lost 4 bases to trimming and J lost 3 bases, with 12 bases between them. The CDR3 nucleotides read TGTGCCAGCAGCCTCCTTTCCGGGGACACTGAAGCTTTCTTT. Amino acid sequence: CASSLLSGDTEAFF.

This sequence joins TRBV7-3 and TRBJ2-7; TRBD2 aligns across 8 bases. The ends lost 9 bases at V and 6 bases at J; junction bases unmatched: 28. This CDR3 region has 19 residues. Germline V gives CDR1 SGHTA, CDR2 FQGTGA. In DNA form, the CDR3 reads TGTGCCAGGGACCTTAAGCAAATAGCGGGGCCTGCGGTAGCTAGCGAGCAGTACTTC. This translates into CARDLKQIAGPAVASEQYF.

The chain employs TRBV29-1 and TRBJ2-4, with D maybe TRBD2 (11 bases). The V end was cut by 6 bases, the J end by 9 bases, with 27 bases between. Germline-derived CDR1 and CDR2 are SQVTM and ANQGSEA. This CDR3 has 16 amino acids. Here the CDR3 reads CSVMDRGTSGGFIQYF. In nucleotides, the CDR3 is TGCAGCGTAATGGACAGGGGGACTAGCGGTGGGTTCATTCAGTACTTC. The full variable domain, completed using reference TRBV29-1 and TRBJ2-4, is SAVISQKPSRDICQRGTSLTIQCQVDSQVTMMFWYRQQPGQSLTLIATANQGSEATYESGFVIDKFPISRPNLTFSTLTVSNMSPEDSSIYLCSVMDRGTSGGFIQYFGAGTRLSVL.

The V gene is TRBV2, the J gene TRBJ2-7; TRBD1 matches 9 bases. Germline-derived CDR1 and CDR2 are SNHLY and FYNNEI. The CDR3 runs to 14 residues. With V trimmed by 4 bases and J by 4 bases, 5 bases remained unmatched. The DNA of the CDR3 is TGTGCCAGCAGTGGGGACAGGGTCAGGTACGAGCAGTACGTC. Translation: CASSGDRVRYEQYV.

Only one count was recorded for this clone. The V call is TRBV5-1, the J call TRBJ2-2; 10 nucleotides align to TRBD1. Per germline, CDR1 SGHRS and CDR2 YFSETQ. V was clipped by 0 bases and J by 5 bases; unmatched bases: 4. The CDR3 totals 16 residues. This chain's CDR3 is CASSLAGQGGTGELFF. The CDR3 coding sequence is TGCGCCAGCAGCTTGGCAGGACAGGGGGGGACCGGGGAGCTGTTTTTT.

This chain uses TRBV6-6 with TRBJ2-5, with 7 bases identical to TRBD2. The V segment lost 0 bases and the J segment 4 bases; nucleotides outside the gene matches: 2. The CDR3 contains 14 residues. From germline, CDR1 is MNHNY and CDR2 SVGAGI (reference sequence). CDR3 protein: CASSYSAGAETQYF. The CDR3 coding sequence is TGTGCCAGCAGTTACTCGGCGGGAGCAGAGACCCAGTACTTC.

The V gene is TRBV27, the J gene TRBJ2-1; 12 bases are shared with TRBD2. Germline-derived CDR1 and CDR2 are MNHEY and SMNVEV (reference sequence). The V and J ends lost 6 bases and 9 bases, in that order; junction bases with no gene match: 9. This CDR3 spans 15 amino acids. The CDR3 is CASRPTSGSYVEQFF. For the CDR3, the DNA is TGTGCCAGCAGACCGACTAGCGGGAGTTACGTTGAGCAGTTCTTC.

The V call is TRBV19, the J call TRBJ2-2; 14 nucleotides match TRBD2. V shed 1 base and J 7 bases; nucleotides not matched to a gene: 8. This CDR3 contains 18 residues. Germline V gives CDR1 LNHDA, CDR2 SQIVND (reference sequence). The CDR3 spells CASSIGRLAGGPIGELFF. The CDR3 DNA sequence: TGTGCCAGTAGTATAGGGAGACTAGCGGGAGGGCCTATCGGGGAGCTGTTTTTT.

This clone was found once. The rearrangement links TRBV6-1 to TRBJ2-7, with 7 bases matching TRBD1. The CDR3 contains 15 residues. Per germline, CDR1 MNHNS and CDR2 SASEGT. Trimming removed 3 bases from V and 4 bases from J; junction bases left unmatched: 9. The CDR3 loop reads CASSDPNRGRYEQYV. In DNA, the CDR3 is TGTGCCAGCAGTGACCCCAACAGGGGTCGATACGAGCAGTACGTC.

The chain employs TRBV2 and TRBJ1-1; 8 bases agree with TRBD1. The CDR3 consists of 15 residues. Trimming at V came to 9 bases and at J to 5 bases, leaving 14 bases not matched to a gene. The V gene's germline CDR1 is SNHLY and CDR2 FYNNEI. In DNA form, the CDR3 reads TGTGCCAGTAGGTCCCAGGGGGCCGGGGGGACTGAAGCTTTCTTT. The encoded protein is CASRSQGAGGTEAFF.

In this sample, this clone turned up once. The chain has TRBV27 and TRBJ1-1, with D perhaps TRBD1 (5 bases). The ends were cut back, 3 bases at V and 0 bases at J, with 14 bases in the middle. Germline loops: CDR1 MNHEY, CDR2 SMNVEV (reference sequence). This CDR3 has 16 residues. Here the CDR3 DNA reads TGTGCCAGCAGTTTCCTTGGGGGGACGGTGAACACTGAAGCTTTCTTT. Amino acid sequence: CASSFLGGTVNTEAFF.

In DNA form, the CDR3 reads TGTGCCAGCTCACCGACCATCAGGGAGACCCAGTACTTC. Translating it yields CASSPTIRETQYF. V is TRBV18 and J is TRBJ2-5, with unresolved D. CDR3 length: 13 amino acids. V lost 3 bases and J lost 5, with 10 bases in between. Germline lookup yields CDR1 KGHSH and CDR2 LQKENI.

CDR3 sequence reads: CASSFRDLSYGYTF. In DNA, the CDR3 is TGCGCCAGCAGCTTTCGGGATCTAAGCTATGGCTACACCTTC. The chain recombines TRBV5-1 with TRBJ1-2; no clear D. The germline CDR1 and CDR2 sequences are SGHRS and YFSETQ. The CDR3 is 14 amino acids. The V end lost 2 bases, the J end lost 4 bases, and 12 bases lay between the germline ends.

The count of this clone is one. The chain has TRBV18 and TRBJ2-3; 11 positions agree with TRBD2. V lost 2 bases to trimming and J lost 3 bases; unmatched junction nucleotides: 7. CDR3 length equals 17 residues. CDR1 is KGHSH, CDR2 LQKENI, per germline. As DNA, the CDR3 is TGTGCCAGCTCACCAGAACTAGCGGGAGTGGTGACAGATACGCAGTATTTT. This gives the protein CASSPELAGVVTDTQYF.

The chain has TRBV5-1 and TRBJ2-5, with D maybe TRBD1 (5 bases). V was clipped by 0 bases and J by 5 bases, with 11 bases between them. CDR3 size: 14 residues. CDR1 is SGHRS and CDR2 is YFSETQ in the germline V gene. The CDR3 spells CASSLGAGRETQYF. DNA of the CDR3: TGCGCCAGCAGCTTGGGGGCAGGGCGGGAGACCCAGTACTTC.

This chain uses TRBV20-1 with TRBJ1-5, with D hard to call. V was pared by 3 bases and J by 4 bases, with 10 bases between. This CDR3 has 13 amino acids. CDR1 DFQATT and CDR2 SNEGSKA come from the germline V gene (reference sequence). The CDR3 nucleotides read TGCAGTGCTAGTCCAGATATGAATCAGCCCCAGCATTTT. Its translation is CSASPDMNQPQHF.

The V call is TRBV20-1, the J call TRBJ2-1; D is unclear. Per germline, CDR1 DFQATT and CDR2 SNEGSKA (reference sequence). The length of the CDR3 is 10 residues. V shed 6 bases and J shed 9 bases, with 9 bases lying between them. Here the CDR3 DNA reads TGCAGTGCCAGGATTGTTGAGCAGTTCTTC. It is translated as CSARIVEQFF.

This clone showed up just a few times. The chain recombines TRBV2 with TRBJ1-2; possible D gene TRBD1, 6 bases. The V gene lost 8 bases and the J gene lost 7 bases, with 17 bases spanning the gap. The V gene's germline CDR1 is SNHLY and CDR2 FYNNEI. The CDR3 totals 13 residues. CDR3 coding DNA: TGTGCCAGCGGCCTACAGGGCCAGTTTGGCTACACCTTC. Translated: CASGLQGQFGYTF.

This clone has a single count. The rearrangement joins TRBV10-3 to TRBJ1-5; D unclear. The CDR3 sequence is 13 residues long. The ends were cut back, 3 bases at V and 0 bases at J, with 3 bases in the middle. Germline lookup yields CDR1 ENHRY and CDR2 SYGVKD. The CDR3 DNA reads TGTGCCATCAGTGATAATAGCAATCAGCCCCAGCATTTT. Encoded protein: CAISDNSNQPQHF.

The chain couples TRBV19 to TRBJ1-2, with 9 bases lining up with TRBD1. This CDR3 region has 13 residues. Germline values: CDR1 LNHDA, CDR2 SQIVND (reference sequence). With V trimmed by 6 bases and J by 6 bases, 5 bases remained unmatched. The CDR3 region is CASRGQGKDGYTF. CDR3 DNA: TGTGCCAGTAGAGGACAGGGGAAGGATGGCTACACCTTC.

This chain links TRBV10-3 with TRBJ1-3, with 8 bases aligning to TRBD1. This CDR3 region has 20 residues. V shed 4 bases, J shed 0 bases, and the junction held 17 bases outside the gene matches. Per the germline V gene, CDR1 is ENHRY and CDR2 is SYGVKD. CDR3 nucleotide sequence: TGTGCCATCAGTGGAGCGGGACAGGTCGACCTCTCCTTCTCTGGAAACACCATATATTTT. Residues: CAISGAGQVDLSFSGNTIYF.

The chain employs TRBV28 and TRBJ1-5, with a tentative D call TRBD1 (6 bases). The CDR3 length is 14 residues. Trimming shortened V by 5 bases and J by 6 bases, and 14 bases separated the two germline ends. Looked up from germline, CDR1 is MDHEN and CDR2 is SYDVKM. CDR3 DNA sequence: TGTGCCAGCAGTCCCCGGGGGGGGGCTCAGCCCCAGCATTTT. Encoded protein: CASSPRGGAQPQHF.

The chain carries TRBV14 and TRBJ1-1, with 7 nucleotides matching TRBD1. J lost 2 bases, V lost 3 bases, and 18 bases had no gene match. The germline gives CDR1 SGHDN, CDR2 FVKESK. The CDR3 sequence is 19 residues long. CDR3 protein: CASSHAKGADRVFNTEAFF. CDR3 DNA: TGTGCCAGCAGCCACGCAAAAGGGGCAGACAGGGTGTTTAACACTGAAGCTTTCTTT.

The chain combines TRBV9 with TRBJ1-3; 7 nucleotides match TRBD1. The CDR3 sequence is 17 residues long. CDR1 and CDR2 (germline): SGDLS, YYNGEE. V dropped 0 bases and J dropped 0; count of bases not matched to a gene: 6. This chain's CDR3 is CASSVGMGQNSGNTIYF. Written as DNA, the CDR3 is TGTGCCAGCAGCGTAGGTATGGGACAGAACTCTGGAAACACCATATATTTT.

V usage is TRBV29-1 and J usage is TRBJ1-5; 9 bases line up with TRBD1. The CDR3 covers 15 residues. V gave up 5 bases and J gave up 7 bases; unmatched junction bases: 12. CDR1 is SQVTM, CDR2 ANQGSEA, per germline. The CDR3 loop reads CSVSDPGTGNQPQHF. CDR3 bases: TGCAGCGTTAGCGACCCCGGGACAGGGAACCAGCCCCAGCATTTT.

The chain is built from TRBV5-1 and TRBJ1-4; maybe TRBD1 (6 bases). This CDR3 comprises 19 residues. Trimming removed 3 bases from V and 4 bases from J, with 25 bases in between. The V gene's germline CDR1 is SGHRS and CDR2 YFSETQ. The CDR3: CASSYLSGGAGVVNEKLFF. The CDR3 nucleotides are TGCGCCAGCAGCTACCTCTCCGGGGGGGCCGGTGTAGTTAATGAAAAACTGTTTTTT. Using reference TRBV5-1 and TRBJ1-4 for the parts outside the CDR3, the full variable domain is KAGVTQTPRYLIKTRGQQVTLSCSPISGHRSVSWYQQTPGQGLQFLFEYFSETQRNKGNFPGRFSGRQFSNSRSEMNVSTLELGDSALYLCASSYLSGGAGVVNEKLFFGSGTQLSVL.